These 30 T cell receptor beta chains came from one sample sequenced in a study of post-analysis software for immune sequencing data. Unique molecular identifiers had been added to the TCR beta cDNA libraries. Each CDR3 protein gets one entry after TCRdb re-called the PCR reads with MiXCR. The table shows approximately 660,000 distinct CDR3 sequences, with more than 50% occurring only once. Findings of the study overall: Among about 5 TRBV segments more frequent in patients than controls were TRBV5-6, TRBV5-1 and TRBV20-1.

These receptors lack a known antigen. Sequenced: blood. The receptors shown here come from a girl aged 2-9 years with multiple sclerosis.

The J gene is TRBJ2-5, the V gene TRBV7-6; D may be TRBD2 (6 bases). TRBJ2-7 matches the DNA end more closely, so the J call is doubtful. Germline V gene data show CDR1 as SGHVS and CDR2 as FNYEAQ. The CDR3 consists of 14 residues. The CDR3 spells CASSPLATHYEQYF. The CDR3 DNA sequence: TGTGCCAGCAGTCCGCTAGCGACCCATTACGAGCAGTACTTC.

The chain couples TRBV4-2 to TRBJ2-5, with 9 bases fitting TRBD2. V lost 2 bases to trimming and J lost 4 bases; unmatched junction nucleotides: 11. There are 17 residues in the CDR3. Germline V gene data show CDR1 as LGHNA and CDR2 as YNFKEQ. In DNA form, the CDR3 reads TGTGCCAGCAGCCAAAACGGCGGGGGGGATGGTGGAGAGACCCAGTACTTC. This encodes CASSQNGGGDGGETQYF.

J is TRBJ2-1 and V is TRBV29-1; 9 bases are a match to TRBD2. The CDR3 runs to 16 residues. CDR1 is SQVTM, CDR2 ANQGSEA, per germline. The V and J ends lost 2 bases and 1 base, in that order; junction bases with no gene match: 6. The CDR3 loop is CSVELAGPASYNEQFF. The CDR3 DNA is TGCAGCGTTGAACTAGCGGGGCCAGCATCCTACAATGAGCAGTTCTTC.

The rearrangement links TRBV12-3 or TRBV12-4 to TRBJ2-1; D unclear. The CDR3 has 15 residues. Trimming shortened V by 1 base and J by 3 bases, and 10 bases separated the two germline ends. As DNA, the CDR3 is TGTGCCAGCAGTTTAGTCGAGTCCCTCTACAATGAGCAGTTCTTC. Its protein is CASSLVESLYNEQFF.

The gene calls are TRBV27 and TRBJ2-3, with D hard to call. There are 16 residues in the CDR3. Trimming pared 3 bases from V and 1 base from J, leaving 14 bases between. In germline, CDR1 is MNHEY, CDR2 SMNVEV (reference sequence). The CDR3, as DNA: TGTGCCAGCAGTTTGGCCCCGTGGATGGGCACAGATACGCAGTATTTT. This sequence encodes CASSLAPWMGTDTQYF.

The rearrangement uses TRBV29-1 and TRBJ2-1; 8 bases align to TRBD2. Germline V gene data show CDR1 as SQVTM and CDR2 as ANQGSEA. The V and J ends lost 4 bases and 6 bases, in that order; junction bases with no gene match: 8. This CDR3 has 14 amino acids. The CDR3 region is CSVGPTSDSNEQFF. The CDR3 nucleotides read TGCAGCGTTGGCCCGACTAGCGATAGCAATGAGCAGTTCTTC.

V and J are TRBV29-1 and TRBJ1-1; no reliable D call. V lost 4 bases to trimming and J lost 0 bases, with 6 bases between them. Per the germline V gene, CDR1 is SQVTM and CDR2 is ANQGSEA. This CDR3 has 12 residues. The CDR3 region is CSVVAVNTEAFF. In DNA, the CDR3 is TGCAGCGTTGTTGCGGTGAACACTGAAGCTTTCTTT.

The chain carries TRBV29-1 and TRBJ2-7; D tentatively fits TRBD1 or TRBD2 (6 bases each). Germline V gene sequence: CDR1 SQVTM, CDR2 ANQGSEA. Trimming removed 3 bases at V and 5 bases at J, with 11 bases between. This CDR3 region has 12 residues. CDR3 DNA: TGCAGCGTTGAGGAGGGGACAAACGAGCAGTACTTC. It yields the protein CSVEEGTNEQYF.

The chain recombines TRBV29-1 with TRBJ1-1, with D unresolved. The CDR3 loop spans 12 amino acids. Between the trimmed V and J ends, which lost 6 bases and 1 base, there was a span of 9 bases. CDR1 and CDR2 (germline): SQVTM, ANQGSEA. In DNA, the CDR3 is TGCAGCGTGGGCAGTCGGAACACTGAAGCTTTCTTT. Translated: CSVGSRNTEAFF.

The chain employs TRBV7-9 and TRBJ2-3; D ambiguous. The CDR3 spans 18 residues. Trimming pared 5 bases from V and 2 bases from J, leaving 23 bases between. CDR1 and CDR2 from the germline V gene are SEHNR and FQNEAQ (reference sequence). CDR3 in amino acids: CASSHLPLIGSLTDTQYF. The CDR3 DNA sequence: TGTGCCAGCAGCCACCTGCCACTTATAGGGTCGCTCACAGATACGCAGTATTTT.

This chain connects TRBV13 to TRBJ2-5, with 7 bases aligning to TRBD2. The J call may be incorrect, as the DNA end agrees better with TRBJ2-7. The CDR3 covers 13 residues. Germline CDR1 and CDR2: PRHDT and FYEKMQ (reference sequence). The CDR3 DNA sequence: TGTGCCAGCAGACCGGGACTAAAGGGCGAGCAGTACTTC. Its protein is CASRPGLKGEQYF.

The rearrangement joins TRBV20-1 to TRBJ1-5, with D possibly matching TRBD1 (6 bases). Deletions cut 1 base from V and 0 bases from J, with 19 bases between. Germline loops: CDR1 DFQATT, CDR2 SNEGSKA (reference sequence). CDR3 length: 18 amino acids. CDR3 region: CSARGAPRGINSNQPQHF. The CDR3 DNA follows: TGCAGTGCTAGAGGGGCGCCGAGGGGGATCAATAGCAATCAGCCCCAGCATTTT.

With respect to this clonotype: A read error may produce the germline difference seen at one junction end. This rearrangement joins TRBV20-1 to TRBJ2-3; 14 bases agree with TRBD2. Looked up from germline, CDR1 is DFQATT and CDR2 is SNEGSKA (reference sequence). This CDR3 has 16 amino acids. The CDR3 DNA follows: TGCAGTGCTAGAGGCCAGGGACTAGCGGGAGCAGATACGCAATATTTT. This translates into CSARGQGLAGADTQYF.

This clonotype was observed a single time. V gene TRBV12-3 or TRBV12-4 combines with J gene TRBJ2-5; 8 bases are a match to TRBD2. CDR3 length: 15 amino acids. J gave up 11 bases and V 6 bases, and 17 bases lay outside the gene matches. CDR3 amino acids: CASRFSGNTYNEQYF. In DNA, the CDR3 is TGTGCCAGCAGGTTTAGCGGGAACACCTACAATGAGCAGTACTTC.

This clonotype occurred a few times. The V gene is TRBV6-2 or TRBV6-3, the J gene TRBJ2-5; the match to TRBD1 covers 7 bases. The CDR3 runs 14 residues. The V gene's germline CDR1 is MNHEY and CDR2 SVGEGT. The junction had 4 bases not matched to a gene; V was cut back by 6 bases and J by 0 bases. CDR3 nucleotide sequence: TGTGCCAGCAGCCGTACAGGGGACCAAGAGACCCAGTACTTC. Protein product: CASSRTGDQETQYF.

The chain couples TRBV7-6 to TRBJ2-1; 7 bases line up with TRBD2. V shed 2 bases and J 1 base; nucleotides not matched to a gene: 11. CDR3 length: 18 amino acids. The germline V gene has CDR1 SGHVS and CDR2 FNYEAQ. The CDR3 sequence: CASSLSRVAGLSYNEQFF. The CDR3 DNA sequence: TGTGCCAGCAGCTTATCCCGAGTAGCGGGCCTATCCTACAATGAGCAGTTCTTC.

The V and J genes are TRBV19 and TRBJ2-1; D not certain. Per the germline V gene, CDR1 is LNHDA and CDR2 is SQIVND (reference sequence). Trimming removed 0 bases at V and 15 bases at J, with 9 bases between. The CDR3 is 11 amino acids. The CDR3: CASSIDRSLFF. The CDR3 DNA reads as TGTGCCAGTAGTATAGATAGGAGCCTGTTCTTC.

This chain links TRBV12-3 or TRBV12-4 with TRBJ1-4; a possible D gene is TRBD1 (6 bases). V shed 4 bases and J shed 8 bases, with 17 bases lying between them. The CDR3 spans 15 residues. The DNA for the CDR3 is TGTGCCAGCAGTTCCCCCGGCAGGGGTGGCGAAAAACTGTTTTTT. Protein sequence: CASSSPGRGGEKLFF.

This rearrangement joins TRBV12-3 or TRBV12-4 to TRBJ2-3, with 8 bases that match TRBD2. This CDR3 spans 13 amino acids. V dropped 8 bases and J dropped 3; count of bases not matched to a gene: 4. As DNA, the CDR3 is TGTGCCAGCCGGCGGGGGGAGACAGATACGCAGTATTTT. Amino acids: CASRRGETDTQYF.

About this clonotype itself: One end of the junction varies from germline; a read error may be responsible. The genes are TRBV10-1 and TRBJ2-1; 7 nucleotides line up with TRBD1. This CDR3 spans 14 amino acids. In germline, CDR1 is WNHNN, CDR2 SYGVQD (reference sequence). CDR3 in DNA: TGCGCCAGCAGGGAGTACGGGACAGACTCCGAGCAGTTCTTC. This codes for CASREYGTDSEQFF.

The chain is built from TRBV6-5 and TRBJ2-1; no firm D call. Between the trimmed V and J ends, which lost 5 bases and 2 bases, there was a span of 13 bases. CDR3 length: 15 residues. CDR1 and CDR2 from the germline V gene are MNHEY and SVGAGI. The chain's CDR3 is CASSPANSPYNEQFF. CDR3 DNA sequence: TGTGCCAGCAGTCCAGCAAATAGCCCCTACAATGAGCAGTTCTTC.

The chain employs TRBV6-1 and TRBJ1-2, with D perhaps matching TRBD1 (6 bases). Germline CDR1 MNHNS, CDR2 SASEGT. This CDR3 region has 18 residues. The V and J ends lost 11 bases and 0 bases respectively, with 28 bases between them. CDR3 nucleotides: TGTGCCTCCCAAGGACCGACGGACAGTCTCTATTCTAACTATGGCTACACCTTC. It is translated as CASQGPTDSLYSNYGYTF.

The V and J genes are TRBV5-6 and TRBJ2-5; 12 positions agree with TRBD1. The V gene's germline CDR1 is SGHDT and CDR2 YYEEEE. There are 16 residues in the CDR3. The trim removed 2 bases at V and 5 bases at J, leaving 7 bases unmatched. The CDR3, as DNA: TGTGCCAGCAGCTTTTCCGGGACAGGGGGCCGGGAGACCCAGTACTTC. Translating it yields CASSFSGTGGRETQYF.

This clonotype was seen only a few times. The V call is TRBV29-1, the J call TRBJ1-2; a weak D match, TRBD1 (6 bases). The CDR3 covers 11 residues. V was shortened by 6 bases and J by 7 bases, with 12 bases between the two germline ends. The germline gives CDR1 SQVTM, CDR2 ANQGSEA. In DNA, the CDR3 is TGCAGCGTAGCACAGGGACGTGGCTACACCTTC. Encoded protein: CSVAQGRGYTF.

This clonotype showed up just once. V and J are TRBV12-3 or TRBV12-4 and TRBJ1-2; TRBD1 aligns across 7 bases. With 6 bases clipped from V and 6 bases from J, the junction kept 7 bases outside the gene matches. The CDR3 loop spans 13 amino acids. This CDR3 is CASRLTGNNGYTF. CDR3 DNA sequence: TGTGCCAGCAGATTGACAGGGAATAATGGCTACACCTTC.

V usage is TRBV5-6 and J usage is TRBJ2-7; D ambiguous. The V gene's germline CDR1 is SGHDT and CDR2 YYEEEE. V was cut by 4 bases and J by 4 bases, with 12 bases left in between. The length of the CDR3 is 13 residues. In nucleotides, the CDR3 is TGTGCCAGCAGCAGGACGGTTCCTTACGAGCAGTACTTC. Protein: CASSRTVPYEQYF.

Here the CDR3 DNA reads TGTGCCAGCAGTGACGCCGGGGGCCCTCACACCGGGGAGCTGTTTTTT. This sequence encodes CASSDAGGPHTGELFF. This chain links TRBV25-1 with TRBJ2-2, with D perhaps given as TRBD1 or TRBD2 (6 bases each). V lost 3 bases and J lost 3, with 14 bases in between. The CDR3 loop spans 16 amino acids. Per the germline V gene, CDR1 is MGHDK and CDR2 is SYGVNS.

This clonotype was picked up a small number of times. The V and J genes are TRBV10-3 and TRBJ1-2; 9 bases map to TRBD1. Germline V gene sequence: CDR1 ENHRY, CDR2 SYGVKD. The CDR3 runs 14 residues. The trim removed 3 bases at V and 4 bases at J, leaving 3 bases unmatched. The CDR3 coding sequence is TGTGCCATCAGTGATTCGGGACAGGGCTATGGCTACACCTTC. Protein sequence: CAISDSGQGYGYTF.

This clonotype was detected a few times. V gene TRBV25-1 combines with J gene TRBJ1-5, with D hard to call. V lost 6 bases, J lost 3 bases, and 12 bases lay in between. The germline V gene encodes CDR1 MGHDK and CDR2 SYGVNS. This CDR3 is built from 14 residues. The CDR3 reads CASSEGGPNQPQHF. The CDR3 DNA reads as TGTGCCAGCAGCGAGGGAGGACCCAATCAGCCCCAGCATTTT.

The chain couples TRBV20-1 to TRBJ2-5, with D perhaps TRBD1 (6 bases). Germline V gives CDR1 DFQATT, CDR2 SNEGSKA (reference sequence). CDR3 size: 14 residues. With 6 bases removed from V and 0 bases from J, the gap between germline ends came to 14 bases. The CDR3 DNA is TGCAGTGCAACAATGGACAGTCACCAAGAGACCCAGTACTTC. It translates to CSATMDSHQETQYF.